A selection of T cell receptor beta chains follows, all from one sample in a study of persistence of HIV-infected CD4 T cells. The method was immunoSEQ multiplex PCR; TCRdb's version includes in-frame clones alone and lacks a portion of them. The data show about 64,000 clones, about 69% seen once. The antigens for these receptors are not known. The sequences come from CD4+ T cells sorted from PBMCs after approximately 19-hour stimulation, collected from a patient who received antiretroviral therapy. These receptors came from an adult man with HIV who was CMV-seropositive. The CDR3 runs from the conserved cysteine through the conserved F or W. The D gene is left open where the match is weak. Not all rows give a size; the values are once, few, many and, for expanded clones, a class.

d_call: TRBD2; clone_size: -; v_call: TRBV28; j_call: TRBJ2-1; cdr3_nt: TGTGCCAGCAGTTCACCAGCTAGCGGGCTTCCCTATGAGCAGTTCTTC; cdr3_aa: CASSSPASGLPYEQFF
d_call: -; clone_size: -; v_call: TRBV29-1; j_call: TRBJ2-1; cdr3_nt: TGCAGCGTTGAAGGAGGGGCTGGGTTCTATGAGCAGTTCTTC; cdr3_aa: CSVEGGAGFYEQFF
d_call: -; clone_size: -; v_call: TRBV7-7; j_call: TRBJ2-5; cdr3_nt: TGTGCCAGCAGCTTAGGTCTCAGGGGACAAGGGGAGACCCAGTACTTC; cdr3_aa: CASSLGLRGQGETQYF
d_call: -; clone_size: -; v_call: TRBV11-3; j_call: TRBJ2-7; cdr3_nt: TGTGCCAGCAGCAAAGGACGGTCATCCTACGAGCAGTACTTC; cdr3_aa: CASSKGRSSYEQYF
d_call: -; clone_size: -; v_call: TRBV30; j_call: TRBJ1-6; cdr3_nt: TGTGCCTGGAGTGTAGAGATTTCTACAAATAATTCACCCCTCCACTTT; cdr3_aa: CAWSVEISTNNSPLHF
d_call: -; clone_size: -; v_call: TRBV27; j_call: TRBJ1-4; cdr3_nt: TGTGCCAGCAGGGGACCGGGACGACGAAAACTGTTTTTT; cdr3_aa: CASRGPGRRKLFF
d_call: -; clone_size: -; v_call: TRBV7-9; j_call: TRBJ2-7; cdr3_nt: TGTGCCAGCAGCTCCTCTTCCGAGCAGTACTTC; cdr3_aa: CASSSSSEQYF
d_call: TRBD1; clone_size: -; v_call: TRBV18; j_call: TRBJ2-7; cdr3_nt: TGTGCCAGCTCACTTGTACAGGGGCCATCGAGCTCCTACGAGCAGTACTTC; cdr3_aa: CASSLVQGPSSSYEQYF
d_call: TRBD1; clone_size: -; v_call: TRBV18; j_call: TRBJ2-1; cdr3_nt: TGTGCCAGCTCACCACCGGGAGGACAGGGATACTTCTTC; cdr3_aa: CASSPPGGQGYFF
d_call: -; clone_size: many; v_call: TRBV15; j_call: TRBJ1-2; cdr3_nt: TGTGCCACCAGCACAGACCGGGGGACTAACTATGGCTACACCTTC; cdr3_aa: CATSTDRGTNYGYTF
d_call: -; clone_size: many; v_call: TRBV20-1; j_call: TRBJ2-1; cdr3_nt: TGCAGTGCTAGTAGGCTGCGAAGTGAGCAGTTCTTC; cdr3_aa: CSASRLRSEQFF
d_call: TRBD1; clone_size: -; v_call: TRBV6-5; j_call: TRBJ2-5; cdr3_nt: TGTGCCAGCGGGCAGGACAGGGGGCGGGTAGAGACCCAGTACTTC; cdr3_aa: CASGQDRGRVETQYF
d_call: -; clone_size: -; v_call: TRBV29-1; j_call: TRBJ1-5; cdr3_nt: TGCAGCGTTGTCTGCACCAATCAGCCCCAGCATTTT; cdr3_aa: CSVVCTNQPQHF
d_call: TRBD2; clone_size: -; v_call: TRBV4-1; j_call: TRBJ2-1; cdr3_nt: TGCGCCAGCAGCCGAGTCAGCGGGGCTAGCGGGGGGGGTAACGATGAGCAGTTCTTC; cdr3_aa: CASSRVSGASGGGNDEQFF